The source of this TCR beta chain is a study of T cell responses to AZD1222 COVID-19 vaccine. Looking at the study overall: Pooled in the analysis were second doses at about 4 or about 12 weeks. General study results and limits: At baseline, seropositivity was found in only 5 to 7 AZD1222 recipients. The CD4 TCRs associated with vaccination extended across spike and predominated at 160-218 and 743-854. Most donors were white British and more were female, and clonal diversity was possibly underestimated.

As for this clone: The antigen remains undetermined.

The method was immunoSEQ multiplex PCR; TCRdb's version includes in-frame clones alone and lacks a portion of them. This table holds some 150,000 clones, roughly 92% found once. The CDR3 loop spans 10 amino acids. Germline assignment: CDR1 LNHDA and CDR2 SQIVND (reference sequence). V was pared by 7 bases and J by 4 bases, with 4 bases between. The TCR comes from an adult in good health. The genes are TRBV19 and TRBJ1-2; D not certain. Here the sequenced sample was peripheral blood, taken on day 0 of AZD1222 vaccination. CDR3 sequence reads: CASTTYGYTF. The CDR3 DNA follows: TGTGCCAGTACCACCTATGGCTACACCTTC. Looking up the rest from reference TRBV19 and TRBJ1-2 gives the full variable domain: DGGITQSPKYLFRKEGQNVTLSCEQNLNHDAMYWYRQDPGQGLRLIYYSQIVNDFQKGDIAEGYSVSREKKESFPLTVTSAQKNPTAFYLCASTTYGYTFGSGTRLTVV.